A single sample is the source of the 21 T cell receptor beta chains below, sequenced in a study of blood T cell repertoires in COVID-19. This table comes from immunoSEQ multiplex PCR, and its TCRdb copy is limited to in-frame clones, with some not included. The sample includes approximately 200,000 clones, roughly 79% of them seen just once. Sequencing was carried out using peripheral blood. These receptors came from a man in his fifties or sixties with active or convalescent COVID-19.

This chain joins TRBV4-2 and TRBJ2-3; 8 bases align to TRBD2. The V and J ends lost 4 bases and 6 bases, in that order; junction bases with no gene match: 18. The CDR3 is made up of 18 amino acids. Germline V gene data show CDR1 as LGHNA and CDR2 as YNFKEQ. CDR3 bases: TGTGCCAGCAGCCGAGACTTTAGCGGGACCATTAGCGGGGATACGCAGTATTTT. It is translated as CASSRDFSGTISGDTQYF.

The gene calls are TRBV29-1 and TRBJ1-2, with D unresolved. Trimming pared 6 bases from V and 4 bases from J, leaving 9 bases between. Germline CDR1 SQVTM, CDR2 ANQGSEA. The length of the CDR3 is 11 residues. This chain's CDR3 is CSVLAGYGYTF. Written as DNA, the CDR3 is TGCAGCGTGCTCGCCGGCTATGGCTACACCTTC.

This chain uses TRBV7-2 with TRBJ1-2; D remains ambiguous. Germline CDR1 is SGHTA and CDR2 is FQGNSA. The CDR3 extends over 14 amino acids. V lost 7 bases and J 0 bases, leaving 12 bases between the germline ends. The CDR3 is CASTLDRANYGYTF. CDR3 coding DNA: TGTGCCAGCACTCTAGATCGAGCTAACTATGGCTACACCTTC.

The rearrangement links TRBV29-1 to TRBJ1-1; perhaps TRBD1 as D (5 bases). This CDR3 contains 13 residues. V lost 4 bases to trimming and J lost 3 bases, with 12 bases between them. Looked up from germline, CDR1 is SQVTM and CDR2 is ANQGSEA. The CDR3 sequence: CSVGKGVDTEAFF. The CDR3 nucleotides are TGCAGCGTTGGGAAAGGGGTGGACACTGAAGCTTTCTTT. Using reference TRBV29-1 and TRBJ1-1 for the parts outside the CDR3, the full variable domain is SAVISQKPSRDICQRGTSLTIQCQVDSQVTMMFWYRQQPGQSLTLIATANQGSEATYESGFVIDKFPISRPNLTFSTLTVSNMSPEDSSIYLCSVGKGVDTEAFFGQGTRLTVV.

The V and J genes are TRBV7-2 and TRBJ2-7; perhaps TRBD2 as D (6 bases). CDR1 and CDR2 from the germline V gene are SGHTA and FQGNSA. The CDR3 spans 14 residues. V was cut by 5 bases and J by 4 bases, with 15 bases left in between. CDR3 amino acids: CASSASGTLYEQYF. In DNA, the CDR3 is TGTGCCAGCAGCGCTTCCGGGACTCTATACGAGCAGTACTTC.

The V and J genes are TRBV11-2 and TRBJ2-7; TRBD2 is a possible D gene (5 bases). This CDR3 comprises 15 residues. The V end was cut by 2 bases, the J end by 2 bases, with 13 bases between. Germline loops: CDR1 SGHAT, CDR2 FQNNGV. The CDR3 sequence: CASSLRPDGTYEQYF. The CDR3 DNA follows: TGTGCCAGCAGCTTACGGCCGGACGGGACCTACGAGCAGTACTTC.

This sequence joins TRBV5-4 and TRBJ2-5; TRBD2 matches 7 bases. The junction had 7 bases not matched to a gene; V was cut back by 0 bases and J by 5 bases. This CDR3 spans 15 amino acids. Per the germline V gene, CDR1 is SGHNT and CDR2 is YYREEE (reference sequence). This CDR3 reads CASSLGGRAGETQYF. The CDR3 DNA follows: TGTGCCAGCAGCTTGGGGGGGAGGGCTGGCGAGACCCAGTACTTC.

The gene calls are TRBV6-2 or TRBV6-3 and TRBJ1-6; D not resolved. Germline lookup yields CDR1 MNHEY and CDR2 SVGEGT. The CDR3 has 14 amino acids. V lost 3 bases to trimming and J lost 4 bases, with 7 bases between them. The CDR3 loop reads CASSYLSYNSPLHF. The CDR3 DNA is TGTGCCAGCAGTTATCTGAGTTATAATTCACCCCTCCACTTT.

CDR3 amino acids: CASSVPADTQYF. The CDR3 DNA sequence: TGCGCCAGCAGTGTCCCAGCAGATACGCAGTATTTT. The chain is built from TRBV10-1 and TRBJ2-3; D remains ambiguous. The V end lost 4 bases, the J end lost 4 bases, and 6 bases lay between the germline ends. The CDR3 extends over 12 amino acids. Germline loops: CDR1 WNHNN, CDR2 SYGVQD (reference sequence).

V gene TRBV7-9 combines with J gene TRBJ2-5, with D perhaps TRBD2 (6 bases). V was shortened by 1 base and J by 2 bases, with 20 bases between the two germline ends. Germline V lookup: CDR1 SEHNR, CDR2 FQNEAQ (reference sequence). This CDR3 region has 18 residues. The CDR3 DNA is TGTGCCAGCAGCTTAGGGGAGACCTGGAGGGCCGGGCAAGAGACCCAGTACTTC. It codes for CASSLGETWRAGQETQYF. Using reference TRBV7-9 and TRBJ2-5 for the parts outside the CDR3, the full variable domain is DTGVSQNPRHKITKRGQNVTFRCDPISEHNRLYWYRQTLGQGPEFLTYFQNEAQLEKSRLLSDRFSAERPKGSFSTLEIQRTEQGDSAMYLCASSLGETWRAGQETQYFGPGTRLLVL.

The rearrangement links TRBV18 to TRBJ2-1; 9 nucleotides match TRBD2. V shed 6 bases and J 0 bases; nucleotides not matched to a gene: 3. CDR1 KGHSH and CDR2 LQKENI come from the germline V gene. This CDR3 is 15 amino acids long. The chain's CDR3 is CASSPGLASYNEQFF. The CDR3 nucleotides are TGTGCCAGCTCGCCGGGACTAGCCTCCTACAATGAGCAGTTCTTC.

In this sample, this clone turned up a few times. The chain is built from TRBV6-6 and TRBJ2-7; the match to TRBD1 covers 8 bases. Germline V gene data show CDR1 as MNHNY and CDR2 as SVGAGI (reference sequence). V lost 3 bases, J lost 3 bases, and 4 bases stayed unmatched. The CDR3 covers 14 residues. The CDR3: CASSYPGTGYEQYF. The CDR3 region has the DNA TGTGCCAGCAGTTATCCTGGGACAGGCTACGAGCAGTACTTC.

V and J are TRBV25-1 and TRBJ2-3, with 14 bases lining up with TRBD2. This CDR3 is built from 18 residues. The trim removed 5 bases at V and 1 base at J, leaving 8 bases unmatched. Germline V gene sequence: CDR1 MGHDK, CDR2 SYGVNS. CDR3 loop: CASSPTSGRGAGTDTQYF. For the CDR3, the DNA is TGTGCCAGCAGTCCGACTAGCGGGAGGGGTGCTGGCACAGATACGCAGTATTTT.

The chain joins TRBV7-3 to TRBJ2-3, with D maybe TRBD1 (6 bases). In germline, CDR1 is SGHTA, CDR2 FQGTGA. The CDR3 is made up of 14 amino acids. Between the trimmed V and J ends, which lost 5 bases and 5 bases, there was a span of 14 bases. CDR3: CASSAQGSGDTQYF. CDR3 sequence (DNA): TGTGCCAGCAGCGCCCAGGGGTCCGGAGATACGCAGTATTTT. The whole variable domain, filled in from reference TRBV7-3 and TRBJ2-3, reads GAGVSQTPSNKVTEKGKYVELRCDPISGHTALYWYRQSLGQGPEFLIYFQGTGAADDSGLPNDRFFAVRPEGSVSTLKIQRTERGDSAVYLCASSAQGSGDTQYFGPGTRLTVL.

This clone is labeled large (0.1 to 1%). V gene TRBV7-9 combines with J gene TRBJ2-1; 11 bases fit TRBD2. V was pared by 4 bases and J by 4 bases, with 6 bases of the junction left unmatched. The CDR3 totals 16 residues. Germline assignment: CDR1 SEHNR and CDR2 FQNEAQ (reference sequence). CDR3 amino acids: CASSSMTSGIYNEQFF. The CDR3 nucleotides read TGTGCCAGCAGCTCGATGACTAGCGGGATTTACAATGAGCAGTTCTTC.

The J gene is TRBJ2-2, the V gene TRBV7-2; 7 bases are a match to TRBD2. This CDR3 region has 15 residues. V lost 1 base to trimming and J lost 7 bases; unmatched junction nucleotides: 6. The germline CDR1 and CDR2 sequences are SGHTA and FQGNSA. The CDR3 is CASSLGLAVNGELFF. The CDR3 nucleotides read TGTGCCAGCAGCTTAGGACTAGCAGTGAACGGGGAGCTGTTTTTT.

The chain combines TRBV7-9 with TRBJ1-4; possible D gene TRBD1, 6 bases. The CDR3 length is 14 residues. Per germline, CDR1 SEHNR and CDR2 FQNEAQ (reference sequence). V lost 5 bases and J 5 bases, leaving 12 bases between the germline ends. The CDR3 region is CASSLTGVNEKLFF. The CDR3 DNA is TGTGCCAGCAGCCTGACAGGAGTAAATGAAAAACTGTTTTTT.

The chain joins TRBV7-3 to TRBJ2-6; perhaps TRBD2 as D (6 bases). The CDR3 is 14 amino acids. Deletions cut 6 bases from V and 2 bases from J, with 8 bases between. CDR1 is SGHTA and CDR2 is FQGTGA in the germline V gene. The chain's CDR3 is CASRGGPGANVLTF. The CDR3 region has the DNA TGTGCCAGCAGGGGAGGCCCTGGGGCCAACGTCCTGACTTTC. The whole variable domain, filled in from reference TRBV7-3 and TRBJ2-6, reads GAGVSQTPSNKVTEKGKYVELRCDPISGHTALYWYRQSLGQGPEFLIYFQGTGAADDSGLPNDRFFAVRPEGSVSTLKIQRTERGDSAVYLCASRGGPGANVLTFGAGSRLTVL.

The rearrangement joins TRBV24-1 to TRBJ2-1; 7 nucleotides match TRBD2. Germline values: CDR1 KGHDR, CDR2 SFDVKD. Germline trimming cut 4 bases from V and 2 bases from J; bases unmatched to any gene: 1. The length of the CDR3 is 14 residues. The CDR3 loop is CATSEGGTYNEQFF. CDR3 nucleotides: TGTGCCACCAGTGAGGGGGGGACCTACAATGAGCAGTTCTTC.

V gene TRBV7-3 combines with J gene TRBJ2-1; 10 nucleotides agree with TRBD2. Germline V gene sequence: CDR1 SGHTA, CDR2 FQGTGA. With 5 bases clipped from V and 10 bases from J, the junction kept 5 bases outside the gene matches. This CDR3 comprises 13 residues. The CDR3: CASSAGGLAEQFF. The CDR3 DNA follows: TGTGCCAGCAGCGCAGGGGGACTAGCGGAGCAGTTCTTC.

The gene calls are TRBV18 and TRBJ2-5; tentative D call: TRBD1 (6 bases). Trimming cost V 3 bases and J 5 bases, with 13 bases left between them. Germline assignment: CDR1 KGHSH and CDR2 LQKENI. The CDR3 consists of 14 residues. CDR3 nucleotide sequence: TGTGCCAGCTCACCCCCTAACAGGGTTGAGACCCAGTACTTC. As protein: CASSPPNRVETQYF.